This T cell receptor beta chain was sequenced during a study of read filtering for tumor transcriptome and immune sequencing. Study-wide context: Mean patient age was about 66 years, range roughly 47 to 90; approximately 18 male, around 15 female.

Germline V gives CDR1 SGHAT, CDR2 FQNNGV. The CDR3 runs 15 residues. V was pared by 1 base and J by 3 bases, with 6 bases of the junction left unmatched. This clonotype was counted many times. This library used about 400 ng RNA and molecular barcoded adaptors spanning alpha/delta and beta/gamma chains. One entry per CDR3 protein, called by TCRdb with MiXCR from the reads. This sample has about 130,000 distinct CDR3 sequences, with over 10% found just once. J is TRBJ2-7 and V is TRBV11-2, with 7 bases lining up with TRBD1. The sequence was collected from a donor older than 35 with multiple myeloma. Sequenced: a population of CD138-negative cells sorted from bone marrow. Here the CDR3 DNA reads TGTGCCAGCAGCTTAGCCGGGACAGCCCTCTACGAGCAGTACTTC. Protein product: CASSLAGTALYEQYF.